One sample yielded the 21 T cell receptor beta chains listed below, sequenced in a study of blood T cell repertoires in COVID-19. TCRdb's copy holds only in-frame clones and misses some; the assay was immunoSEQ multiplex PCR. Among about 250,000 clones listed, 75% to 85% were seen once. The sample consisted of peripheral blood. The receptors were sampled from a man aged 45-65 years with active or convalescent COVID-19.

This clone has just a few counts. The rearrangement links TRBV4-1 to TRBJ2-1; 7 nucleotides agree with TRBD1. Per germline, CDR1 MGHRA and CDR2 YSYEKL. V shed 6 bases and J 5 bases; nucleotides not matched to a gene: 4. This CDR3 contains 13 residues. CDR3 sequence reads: CASSRDRDNEQFF. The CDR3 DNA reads TGCGCCAGCAGTCGGGACAGAGACAATGAGCAGTTCTTC.

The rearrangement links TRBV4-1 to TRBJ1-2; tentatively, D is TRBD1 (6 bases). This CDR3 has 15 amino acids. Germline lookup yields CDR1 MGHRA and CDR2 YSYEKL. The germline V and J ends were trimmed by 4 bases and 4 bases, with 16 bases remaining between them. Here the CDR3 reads CASSPLDRGTYGYTF. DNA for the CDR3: TGCGCCAGCAGCCCACTGGACAGAGGGACCTATGGCTACACCTTC.

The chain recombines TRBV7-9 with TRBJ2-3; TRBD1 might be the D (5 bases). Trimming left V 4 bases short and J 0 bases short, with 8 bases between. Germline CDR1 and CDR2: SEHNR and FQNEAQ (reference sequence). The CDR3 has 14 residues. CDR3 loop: CASSSDRSTDTQYF. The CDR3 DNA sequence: TGTGCCAGCAGCTCCGACAGAAGCACAGATACGCAGTATTTT.

The CDR3 sequence: CASSYTGTSGRLDNEQFF. CDR3 DNA: TGCGCCAGCAGCTATACCGGGACTAGCGGGAGACTTGACAATGAGCAGTTCTTC. V gene TRBV5-1 combines with J gene TRBJ2-1; 14 bases fit TRBD2. The CDR3 runs to 18 residues. CDR1 and CDR2 (germline): SGHRS, YFSETQ. J was trimmed by 5 bases and V by 3 bases; bases with no gene match: 10.

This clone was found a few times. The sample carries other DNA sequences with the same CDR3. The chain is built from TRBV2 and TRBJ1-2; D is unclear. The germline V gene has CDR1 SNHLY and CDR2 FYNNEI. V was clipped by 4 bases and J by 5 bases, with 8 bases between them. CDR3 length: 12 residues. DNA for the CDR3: TGTGCCAGCAGTGGGAGCGGGTATGGCTACACCTTC. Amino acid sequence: CASSGSGYGYTF.

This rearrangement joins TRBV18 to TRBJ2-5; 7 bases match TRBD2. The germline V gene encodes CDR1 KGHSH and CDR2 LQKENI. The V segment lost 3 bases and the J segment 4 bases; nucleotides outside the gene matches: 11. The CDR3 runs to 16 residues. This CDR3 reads CASSPVIAGMVETQYF. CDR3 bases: TGTGCCAGCTCACCGGTAATAGCGGGTATGGTAGAGACCCAGTACTTC.

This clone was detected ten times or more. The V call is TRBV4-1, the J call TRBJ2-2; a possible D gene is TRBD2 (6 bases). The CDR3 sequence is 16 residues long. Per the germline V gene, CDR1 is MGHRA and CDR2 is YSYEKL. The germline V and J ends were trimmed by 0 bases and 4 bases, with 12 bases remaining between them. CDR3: CASSQEGGVSTGELFF. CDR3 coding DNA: TGCGCCAGCAGCCAAGAGGGGGGTGTTTCCACCGGGGAGCTGTTTTTT.

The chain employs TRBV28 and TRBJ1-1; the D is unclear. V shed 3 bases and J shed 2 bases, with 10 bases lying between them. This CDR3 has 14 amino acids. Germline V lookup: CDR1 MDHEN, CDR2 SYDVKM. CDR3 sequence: CASSLVGSNTEAFF. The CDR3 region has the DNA TGTGCCAGCAGTTTGGTGGGGAGTAACACTGAAGCTTTCTTT.

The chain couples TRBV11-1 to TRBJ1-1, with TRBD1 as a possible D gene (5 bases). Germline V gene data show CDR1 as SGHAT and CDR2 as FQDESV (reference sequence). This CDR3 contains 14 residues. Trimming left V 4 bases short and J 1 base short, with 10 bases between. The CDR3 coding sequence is TGTGCCAGCAGCTCCCGACAGAAGAACACTGAAGCTTTCTTT. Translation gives CASSSRQKNTEAFF.

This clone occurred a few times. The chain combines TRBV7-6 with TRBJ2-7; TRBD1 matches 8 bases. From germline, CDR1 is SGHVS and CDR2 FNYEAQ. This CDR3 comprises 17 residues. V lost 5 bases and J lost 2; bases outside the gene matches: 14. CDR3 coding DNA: TGTGCCAGCAGCACCAGTAGGACAGGGAAGAGGCCCTACGAGCAGTACTTC. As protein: CASSTSRTGKRPYEQYF.

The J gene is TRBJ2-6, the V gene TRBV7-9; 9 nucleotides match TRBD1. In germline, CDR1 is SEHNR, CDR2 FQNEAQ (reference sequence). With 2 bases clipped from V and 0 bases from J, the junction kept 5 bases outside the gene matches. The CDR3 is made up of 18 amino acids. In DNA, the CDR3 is TGTGCCAGCAGCTTACGTACAGGGGGCGGCTCTGGGGCCAACGTCCTGACTTTC. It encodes CASSLRTGGGSGANVLTF.

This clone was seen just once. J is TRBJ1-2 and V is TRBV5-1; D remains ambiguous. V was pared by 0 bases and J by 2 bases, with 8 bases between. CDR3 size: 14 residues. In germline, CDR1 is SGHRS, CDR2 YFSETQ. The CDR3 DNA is TGCGCCAGCAGCTTGGGGGCAGGCAACTATGGCTACACCTTC. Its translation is CASSLGAGNYGYTF. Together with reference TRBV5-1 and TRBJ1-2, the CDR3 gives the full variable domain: KAGVTQTPRYLIKTRGQQVTLSCSPISGHRSVSWYQQTPGQGLQFLFEYFSETQRNKGNFPGRFSGRQFSNSRSEMNVSTLELGDSALYLCASSLGAGNYGYTFGSGTRLTVV.

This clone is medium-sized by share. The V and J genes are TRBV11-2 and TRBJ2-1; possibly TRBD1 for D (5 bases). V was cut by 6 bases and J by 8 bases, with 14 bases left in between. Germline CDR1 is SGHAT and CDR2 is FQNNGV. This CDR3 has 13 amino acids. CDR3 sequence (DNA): TGTGCCAGCAGGGGGCCCCTACGCTATGAGCAGTTCTTC. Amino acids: CASRGPLRYEQFF.

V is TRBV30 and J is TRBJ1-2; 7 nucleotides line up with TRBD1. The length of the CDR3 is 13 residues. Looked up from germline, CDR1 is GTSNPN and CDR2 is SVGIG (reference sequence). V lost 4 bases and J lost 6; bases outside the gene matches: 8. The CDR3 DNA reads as TGTGCCTGGACCCCCTACGGGACAGATGGCTACACCTTC. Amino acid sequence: CAWTPYGTDGYTF.

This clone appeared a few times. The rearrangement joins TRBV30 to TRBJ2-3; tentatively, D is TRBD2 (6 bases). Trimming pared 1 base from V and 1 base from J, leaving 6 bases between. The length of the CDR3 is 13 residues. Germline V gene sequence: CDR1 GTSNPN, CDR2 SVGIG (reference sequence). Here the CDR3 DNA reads TGTGCCTGGAGTGCGGGGGGCACAGATACGCAGTATTTT. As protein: CAWSAGGTDTQYF.

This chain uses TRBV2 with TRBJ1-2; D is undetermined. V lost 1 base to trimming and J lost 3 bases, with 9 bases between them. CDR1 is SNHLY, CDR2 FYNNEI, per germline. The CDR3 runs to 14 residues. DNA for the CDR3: TGTGCCAGCAGTGAAGGAGGCAGTGACTATGGCTACACCTTC. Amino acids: CASSEGGSDYGYTF.

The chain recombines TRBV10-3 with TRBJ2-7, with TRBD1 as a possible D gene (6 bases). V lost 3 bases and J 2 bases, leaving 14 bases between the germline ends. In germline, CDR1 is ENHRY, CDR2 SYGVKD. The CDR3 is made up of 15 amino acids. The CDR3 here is CAISDTADRTYEQYF. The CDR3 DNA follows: TGTGCCATCAGTGATACCGCGGACAGAACCTACGAGCAGTACTTC.

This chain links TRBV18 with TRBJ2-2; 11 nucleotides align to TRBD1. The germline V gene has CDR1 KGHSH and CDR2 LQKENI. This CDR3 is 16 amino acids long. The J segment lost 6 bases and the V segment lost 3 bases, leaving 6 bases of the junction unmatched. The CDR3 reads CASSPLGTGGSGELFF. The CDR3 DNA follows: TGTGCCAGCTCACCCCTTGGGACAGGGGGATCCGGGGAGCTGTTTTTT.

The CDR3 DNA is TGTGCCAGCAGTGAAGGGGCAGCTGTAGGCTCCTACGAGCAGTACTTC. Encoded protein: CASSEGAAVGSYEQYF. The chain links TRBV6-1 to TRBJ2-7; D not resolved. The CDR3 has 16 residues. Per the germline V gene, CDR1 is MNHNS and CDR2 is SASEGT. The V end lost 1 base, the J end lost 0 bases, and 13 bases lay between the germline ends.

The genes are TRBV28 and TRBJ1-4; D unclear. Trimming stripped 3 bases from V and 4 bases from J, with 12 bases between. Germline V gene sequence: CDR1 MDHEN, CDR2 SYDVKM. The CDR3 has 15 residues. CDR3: CASSLDLGINEKLFF. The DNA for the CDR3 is TGTGCCAGCAGTTTGGACTTGGGGATTAATGAAAAACTGTTTTTT.

CDR3 sequence: CASSFTDRRGYTF. CDR3 in DNA: TGTGCCAGCAGCTTCACCGACAGGCGCGGCTACACCTTC. The chain couples TRBV7-9 to TRBJ1-2; perhaps TRBD1 as D (6 bases). The germline V gene has CDR1 SEHNR and CDR2 FQNEAQ (reference sequence). The CDR3 totals 13 residues. Trimming took 3 bases from V and 8 from J, leaving 13 bases between them.